Below are 29 T cell receptor beta chains sequenced from a single sample in a study of regulatory T cells in long-lasting Graves disease. Time point defined: persistent/refractory GD, antithyroid drugs over 5 years with positive TRAb. TCR sequences were obtained from RNA taken from PBMCs. Construction of TCR beta libraries relied on iRepertoire HTBI primers and on Arm-PCR targeting CDR3 regions. TCRdb redid the calling of the multiplex PCR reads with MiXCR, one entry per CDR3 protein. The table lists some 470,000 distinct CDR3 sequences, about 22% of them singletons, with around 7% in the top ten. The source material was peripheral blood mononuclear cells (PBMCs), sampled when the disease was refractory, from a patient treated with antithyroid drugs. These receptors were collected from a female donor with Graves disease.

The CDR3 coding sequence is TGCGCCAGCCGGTCCAATGCAGGGGGCGAGGGGGAGACCCAGTACTTC. Protein sequence: CASRSNAGGEGETQYF. The chain links TRBV5-1 to TRBJ2-5; 8 bases fit TRBD1. Trimming took 7 bases from V and 5 from J; bases not matched to a gene: 16. This CDR3 has 16 amino acids. CDR1 is SGHRS and CDR2 is YFSETQ in the germline V gene.

This clonotype came up many times. The chain employs TRBV12-3 or TRBV12-4 and TRBJ2-5; the D gene is possibly TRBD1 (6 bases). The CDR3 sequence is 18 residues long. Between the trimmed V and J ends, which lost 2 bases and 4 bases, there was a span of 23 bases. The CDR3 is CASSLTRGLQGGGETQYF. As DNA, the CDR3 is TGTGCCAGCAGTTTAACTAGGGGGTTACAGGGTGGTGGAGAGACCCAGTACTTC.

The sample holds a few counts of this clonotype. J is TRBJ1-5 and V is TRBV20-1, with D tentatively TRBD1 (6 bases). The CDR3 sequence is 13 residues long. V lost 2 bases to trimming and J lost 4 bases, with 9 bases between them. The germline V gene has CDR1 DFQATT and CDR2 SNEGSKA (reference sequence). The CDR3 loop is CSARKQGNQPQHF. The CDR3, as DNA: TGCAGTGCTAGAAAACAGGGAAATCAGCCCCAGCATTTT.

In this sample, this clonotype turned up a few times. This rearrangement joins TRBV7-9 to TRBJ1-4; tentative D call: TRBD1 (5 bases). V was pared by 7 bases and J by 4 bases, with 19 bases between. The CDR3 is made up of 16 amino acids. CDR1 and CDR2 from the germline V gene are SEHNR and FQNEAQ (reference sequence). CDR3 DNA sequence: TGTGCCAGCACCAGACCGCAGGGAGGCAGTAATGAAAAACTGTTTTTT. Translation: CASTRPQGGSNEKLFF.

This clonotype has at least ten counts. The rearrangement joins TRBV6-2 or TRBV6-3 to TRBJ1-2, with D possibly TRBD1 on 6 matching bases. The CDR3 length is 13 residues. V was cut by 2 bases and J by 8 bases, with 12 bases left in between. Germline CDR1 MNHEY, CDR2 SVGEGT. The CDR3 spells CASSYRGARGYTF. As DNA, the CDR3 is TGTGCCAGCAGTTACCGGGGGGCTCGAGGCTACACCTTC.

There are many counts of this clonotype. The gene calls are TRBV27 and TRBJ1-4; the D gene is possibly TRBD1 (5 bases). V was cut by 3 bases and J by 8 bases, with 7 bases left in between. CDR1 is MNHEY and CDR2 is SMNVEV in the germline V gene (reference sequence). The CDR3 spans 12 residues. The CDR3, as DNA: TGTGCCAGCAGTTTGAAGGGGGAAAAACTGTTTTTT. Translating gives CASSLKGEKLFF.

The chain couples TRBV12-3 or TRBV12-4 to TRBJ2-2; D call uncertain. This CDR3 has 15 residues. The germline V and J ends were trimmed by 6 bases and 4 bases, with 15 bases remaining between them. The CDR3 bases are TGTGCCAGCAGCCCCATGCCGTGGGCCACCGGGGAGCTGTTTTTT. This translates into CASSPMPWATGELFF.

This clonotype came up a few times. A much larger clone is a single base away; this may be a read error. This rearrangement joins TRBV28 to TRBJ2-1, with a possible D match to TRBD2 (6 bases). The length of the CDR3 is 14 residues. Germline loops: CDR1 MDHEN, CDR2 SYDVKM. The V end was cut by 3 bases, the J end by 5 bases, with 11 bases between. The CDR3 coding sequence is TGTGCCAGCAGTTTTCGGGGGTCGCACAATGAGCAGTTCTTC. Residues: CASSFRGSHNEQFF.

CDR3 protein: CASSFASVEKLFF. The CDR3 coding sequence is TGTGCCAGCAGCTTTGCCAGTGTCGAAAAACTGTTTTTT. The chain links TRBV13 to TRBJ1-4, with D unresolved. The CDR3 extends over 13 amino acids. V dropped 3 bases and J dropped 8 bases, with 10 bases sitting between them. Germline V gene data show CDR1 as PRHDT and CDR2 as FYEKMQ (reference sequence).

The rearrangement joins TRBV4-2 to TRBJ1-5, with a weak D call TRBD1 (5 bases). Looked up from germline, CDR1 is LGHNA and CDR2 is YNFKEQ. Trimming took 4 bases from V and 0 from J, leaving 16 bases between them. CDR3 length equals 17 residues. CDR3 coding DNA: TGTGCCAGCAGCCCCACGAAAATCGGGGCTAGCAATCAGCCCCAGCATTTT. Its translation: CASSPTKIGASNQPQHF.

V is TRBV20-1 and J is TRBJ2-6; D is perhaps TRBD1 (6 bases). The CDR3 covers 15 residues. With 0 bases removed from V and 8 bases from J, the gap between germline ends came to 14 bases. Germline V gene sequence: CDR1 DFQATT, CDR2 SNEGSKA (reference sequence). CDR3 amino acids: CSARDRTAAPNVLTF. The CDR3 DNA sequence: TGCAGTGCTAGAGATAGGACAGCTGCCCCCAACGTCCTGACTTTC.

Many counts were recorded for this clonotype. This sequence joins TRBV6-2 or TRBV6-3 and TRBJ2-5, with D perhaps matching TRBD1 or TRBD2 (5 bases each). From germline, CDR1 is MNHEY and CDR2 SVGEGT. This CDR3 is 14 amino acids long. The germline V and J ends were trimmed by 2 bases and 5 bases, with 12 bases remaining between them. This CDR3 reads CASSYGGDRETQYF. As DNA, the CDR3 is TGTGCCAGCAGTTACGGGGGAGATCGGGAGACCCAGTACTTC.

Notes on this clonotype: A read error may be the cause here, since a much bigger clone is one base away. J is TRBJ2-7 and V is TRBV28; 9 bases match TRBD1. The CDR3 runs to 16 residues. With 4 bases clipped from V and 7 bases from J, the junction kept 14 bases outside the gene matches. Germline V gene data show CDR1 as MDHEN and CDR2 as SYDVKM. CDR3 residues: CASSSLPDRGGQEQYF. Here the CDR3 DNA reads TGTGCCAGCAGTTCCCTCCCGGACAGGGGTGGACAAGAGCAGTACTTC.

In its sample, this clonotype was seen many times. This chain links TRBV9 with TRBJ1-2; D gene uncertain. The V end lost 0 bases, the J end lost 0 bases, and 9 bases lay between the germline ends. The CDR3 loop spans 15 amino acids. Germline CDR1 SGDLS, CDR2 YYNGEE. The CDR3 protein is CASSVEVSSNYGYTF. The DNA for the CDR3 is TGTGCCAGCAGCGTAGAAGTCAGCTCTAACTATGGCTACACCTTC.

This clonotype appeared a few times. The rearrangement joins TRBV19 to TRBJ1-2, with 12 positions matching TRBD1. Germline CDR1 and CDR2: LNHDA and SQIVND (reference sequence). With 3 bases clipped from V and 7 bases from J, the junction kept 3 bases outside the gene matches. The CDR3 consists of 14 residues. This chain's CDR3 is CASSMGQGALGYTF. CDR3 bases: TGTGCCAGTAGTATGGGACAGGGGGCGCTTGGCTACACCTTC.

This clonotype came up many times. The chain joins TRBV5-1 to TRBJ1-5; D gene uncertain. The ends were cut back, 2 bases at V and 6 bases at J, with 15 bases in the middle. Germline V lookup: CDR1 SGHRS, CDR2 YFSETQ. This CDR3 has 15 residues. The CDR3 here is CASSLQGSIGQPQHF. The CDR3 bases are TGCGCCAGCAGCTTACAAGGGAGTATAGGTCAGCCCCAGCATTTT.

The chain couples TRBV12-3 or TRBV12-4 to TRBJ2-5; no clear D. CDR3 length: 13 residues. V was trimmed by 3 bases and J by 1 base, leaving 6 bases between them. The CDR3 bases are TGTGCCAGCAGTTTTCCTATCCAAGAGACCCAGTACTTC. Protein sequence: CASSFPIQETQYF.

This clonotype was seen a single time. Possible read error: a much larger clone is one base away. The chain couples TRBV2 to TRBJ1-1; D gene uncertain. Germline lookup yields CDR1 SNHLY and CDR2 FYNNEI. The CDR3 runs to 12 residues. The ends were cut back, 6 bases at V and 6 bases at J, with 11 bases in the middle. Here the CDR3 reads CASRGDLAEAFF. The CDR3 coding sequence is TGTGCCAGCAGGGGAGACCTCGCTGAAGCTTTCTTT.

This clonotype was seen ten or more times. This sequence joins TRBV28 and TRBJ2-5; 9 nucleotides align to TRBD1. Germline V CDR1 and CDR2: MDHEN, SYDVKM. The V segment lost 6 bases and the J segment 4 bases; nucleotides outside the gene matches: 6. CDR3 length equals 14 residues. CDR3 amino acids: CASRTQGALETQYF. The CDR3 nucleotides read TGTGCCAGCAGAACACAGGGGGCGTTAGAGACCCAGTACTTC.

V usage is TRBV9 and J usage is TRBJ1-3; tentative D call: TRBD1 (6 bases). The CDR3 is 16 residues long. Germline loops: CDR1 SGDLS, CDR2 YYNGEE. With 4 bases removed from V and 0 bases from J, the gap between germline ends came to 14 bases. The DNA for the CDR3 is TGTGCCAGCAGCACTCCGGGGGCCTACTCTGGAAACACCATATATTTT. Its translation is CASSTPGAYSGNTIYF.

This clonotype showed up many times. The CDR3 nucleotides are TGTGCCAGTAGTATAAGGCCCAGGGGGGCCGCCGACTATGGCTACACCTTC. It is translated as CASSIRPRGAADYGYTF. The chain couples TRBV19 to TRBJ1-2, with TRBD1 matching 7 bases. Germline V CDR1 and CDR2: LNHDA, SQIVND (reference sequence). The CDR3 consists of 17 residues. Trimming took 2 bases from V and 3 from J; bases not matched to a gene: 12.

This rearrangement joins TRBV7-9 to TRBJ2-7, with a weak D call TRBD2 (5 bases). The V end lost 5 bases, the J end lost 4 bases, and 9 bases lay between the germline ends. CDR1 SEHNR and CDR2 FQNEAQ come from the germline V gene (reference sequence). This CDR3 has 12 amino acids. The CDR3 sequence is CASSGEWYEQYF. As DNA, the CDR3 is TGTGCCAGCAGCGGGGAGTGGTACGAGCAGTACTTC.

This clonotype was found many times. The chain is built from TRBV28 and TRBJ1-4; 10 bases match TRBD1. This CDR3 comprises 15 residues. The V segment lost 3 bases and the J segment 5 bases; nucleotides outside the gene matches: 3. Germline V gene data show CDR1 as MDHEN and CDR2 as SYDVKM. Here the CDR3 reads CASSFVGQGNEKLFF. The CDR3 coding sequence is TGTGCCAGCAGTTTCGTGGGACAGGGGAATGAAAAACTGTTTTTT.

In its sample, this clonotype was seen many times. This chain joins TRBV2 and TRBJ1-5, with a weak D call TRBD1 (5 bases). Trimming took 0 bases from V and 4 from J, leaving 22 bases between them. The germline V gene has CDR1 SNHLY and CDR2 FYNNEI. This CDR3 has 19 residues. CDR3 in DNA: TGTGCCAGCAGTGAAGCTCCTACCCCGGGGGGGGTCCTAAATCAGCCCCAGCATTTT. Its translation is CASSEAPTPGGVLNQPQHF.

There are a few counts of this clonotype. The chain couples TRBV2 to TRBJ1-5; D is ambiguous. The CDR3 loop spans 17 amino acids. The germline CDR1 and CDR2 sequences are SNHLY and FYNNEI. V shed 3 bases and J shed 0 bases, with 15 bases lying between them. CDR3 protein: CASSDEGPSNSNQPQHF. The CDR3 DNA reads TGTGCCAGCAGTGATGAGGGTCCCTCCAATAGCAATCAGCCCCAGCATTTT.

The genes are TRBV19 and TRBJ1-5; TRBD1 is a possible D gene (5 bases). Germline-derived CDR1 and CDR2 are LNHDA and SQIVND (reference sequence). CDR3 size: 15 residues. Trimming left V 7 bases short and J 5 bases short, with 18 bases between. The CDR3 loop reads CASIRRQREDQPQHF. The CDR3, as DNA: TGTGCCAGTATCCGGAGACAGAGAGAAGATCAGCCCCAGCATTTT.

This clonotype was picked up a small number of times. This rearrangement joins TRBV4-3 to TRBJ2-7; D ambiguous. Germline V CDR1 and CDR2: LGHNA, YSLEER. The V and J ends lost 0 bases and 3 bases respectively, with 9 bases between them. This CDR3 has 14 amino acids. In DNA, the CDR3 is TGCGCCAGCAGCCAAGAACTTGTGGGCTACGAGCAGTACTTC. Its protein is CASSQELVGYEQYF.

The rearrangement uses TRBV20-1 and TRBJ2-4; 8 bases are a match to TRBD1. Germline lookup yields CDR1 DFQATT and CDR2 SNEGSKA (reference sequence). The length of the CDR3 is 14 residues. With 6 bases clipped from V and 6 bases from J, the junction kept 10 bases outside the gene matches. The CDR3 DNA reads as TGCAGTGCGAAGTCCCAGGGGGCAATAAACATTCAGTACTTC. Protein: CSAKSQGAINIQYF.

This rearrangement joins TRBV12-3 or TRBV12-4 to TRBJ2-3; maybe TRBD1 (6 bases). V was clipped by 3 bases and J by 6 bases, with 7 bases between them. The CDR3 spans 12 residues. The CDR3: CASSLGHDTQYF. The CDR3 DNA sequence: TGTGCCAGCAGTTTGGGACATGATACGCAGTATTTT.